This TCR beta chain was identified during a study of CD8+CD57+ T cells in acquired aplastic anemia. Selection for sequencing was limited to patients who had shown CD8+CD57+ cell expansion by flow cytometry. Severe acquired aplastic anemia was present in all patients. Template material for TCR beta VDJ and CDR3 profiling consisted of genomic DNA. A single record per CDR3 protein comes from TCRdb applying MiXCR to the reads. The sample lists roughly 180,000 distinct CDR3 sequences; nearly 65% were seen once. Points on this clonotype: The antigen remains undetermined. The junction differs from germline at one of its ends, possibly a read error.

Study results and limitations: Researchers report that twenty-nine CD8+ CDR3 sequences appeared in both patients and controls. For CD8+ Simpson's diversity, patients and controls showed no significant difference.

The CDR3 is 17 residues long. Germline-derived CDR1 and CDR2 are MGHDK and SYGVNS. V and J are TRBV25-1 and TRBJ2-3; the D call may be TRBD1 or TRBD2 (5 bases each). The TCR originated in a human donor with aplastic anemia. Sequencing was performed on sorted CD4+, CD8+, or CD8+CD57+ T cells (not recorded which) from PBMCs. The chain's CDR3 is CATSARPGRVGADTQYF. DNA of the CDR3: TGTGCCACCAGTGCCCGGCCGGGGCGGGTTGGCGCAGATACGCAGTATTTT. The entire variable domain, with the rest obtained from reference TRBV25-1 and TRBJ2-3, is as follows: EADIYQTPRYLVIGTGKKITLECSQTMGHDKMYWYQQDPGMELHLIHYSYGVNSTEKGDLSSESTVSRIRTEHFPLTLESARPSHTSQYLCATSARPGRVGADTQYFGPGTRLTVL.